A single sample is the source of the 4 T cell receptor beta chains below, sequenced in a study of OX40 agonist ivuxolimab in advanced cancers. Library preparation used the immunoSEQ multiplex PCR assay. TCRdb took this table from immuneACCESS and kept in-frame rearrangements with V and J called. Such tables lack part of the clones; where checked against another copy, unresolved V genes explain under half of the gap, and the rest is unexplained. The sample contains about 90,000 clones, about nine tenths of them found a single time. Approximately 0.3% of the sample goes to the ten largest clones. The specimen was CD4+ or CD8+ T cells sorted from blood, collected in a trial of the OX40 agonist ivuxolimab. Every receptor here comes from an adult with an advanced solid tumor such as melanoma, head and neck, liver or kidney cancer.

The chain couples TRBV27 to TRBJ1-2; 8 bases map to TRBD1. CDR1 MNHEY and CDR2 SMNVEV come from the germline V gene (reference sequence). This CDR3 is built from 16 residues. The V and J ends lost 4 bases and 8 bases, in that order; junction bases with no gene match: 15. The CDR3 loop reads CASSSRTTGDIRGYTF. In DNA form, the CDR3 reads TGTGCCAGCAGTTCACGCACGACAGGGGACATCCGGGGCTACACCTTC.

This sequence joins TRBV7-2 and TRBJ2-1; 8 nucleotides agree with TRBD2. The CDR3 is made up of 14 amino acids. The V gene end was trimmed by 5 bases and the J gene end by 8 bases; junction bases not matched to a gene: 8. Looked up from germline, CDR1 is SGHTA and CDR2 is FQGNSA. Here the CDR3 DNA reads TGTGCCAGCAGCCTGGGACTAGGGGGGGATGAGCAGTTCTTC. Translating gives CASSLGLGGDEQFF. Supplemented by reference TRBV7-2 and TRBJ2-1, the full variable domain reads GAGVSQSPSNKVTEKGKDVELRCDPISGHTALYWYRQSLGQGLEFLIYFQGNSAPDKSGLPSDRFSAERTGGSVSTLTIQRTQQEDSAVYLCASSLGLGGDEQFFGPGTRLTVL.

This clone was detected a few times. The V call is TRBV10-3, the J call TRBJ1-1; unclear D gene. This CDR3 has 15 amino acids. V was cut by 0 bases and J by 5 bases, with 13 bases left in between. Looked up from germline, CDR1 is ENHRY and CDR2 is SYGVKD. The CDR3 reads CAISESPRDGTEAFF. The CDR3 nucleotides are TGTGCCATCAGTGAGTCGCCCCGCGATGGGACTGAAGCTTTCTTT.

The chain links TRBV19 to TRBJ2-7; 11 bases align to TRBD2. CDR1 and CDR2 (germline): LNHDA, SQIVND (reference sequence). Losses at the gene ends were 7 bases for V and 0 bases for J; bases not matched to a gene: 5. The CDR3 runs to 15 residues. The chain's CDR3 is CASTAGTSGSYEQYF. DNA for the CDR3: TGTGCCAGTACTGCCGGGACTAGCGGCTCCTACGAGCAGTACTTC. Supplemented by reference TRBV19 and TRBJ2-7, the full variable domain reads DGGITQSPKYLFRKEGQNVTLSCEQNLNHDAMYWYRQDPGQGLRLIYYSQIVNDFQKGDIAEGYSVSREKKESFPLTVTSAQKNPTAFYLCASTAGTSGSYEQYFGPGTRLTVT.